These T cell receptor beta chains were read from a single sample in a study of identifying expanded T cells in peripheral blood. Clones were sequenced by immunoSEQ multiplex PCR, and TCRdb holds only the in-frame ones, with some missing. The sample has some 91,000 clones, 88% seen once. Sample: blood. Receptor source: a person aged 18-70 years in good health. Both conserved end residues are part of each CDR3. The order of the fields is clone size, J gene, D gene, V gene, CDR3 DNA, CDR3 protein. D genes are given only for firm matches. Expanded clones get a size class; other rows say once, few or many, or leave the size out.

>NA|TRBJ2-1|TRBD2|TRBV18
TGTGCCAGCTCGCACAACCGGGGCCTAGCGGGGAACAATGAGCAGTTCTTC
CASSHNRGLAGNNEQFF
>NA|TRBJ2-5|TRBD2|TRBV19
TGTGCCAGTAGCTCGGCTAGCGGGGAACAAGAGACCCAGTACTTC
CASSSASGEQETQYF
>few|TRBJ1-6|TRBD1|TRBV30
TGTGCCTGGAGTGACCGTGGACAGGGGGTTTCACCCCTCCACTTT
CAWSDRGQGVSPLHF
>NA|TRBJ2-1|NA|TRBV6-1
TGTGCCAGCAGTGAAAGCCCAGCCGAGAACAATGAGCAGTTCTTC
CASSESPAENNEQFF
>NA|TRBJ2-7|NA|TRBV9
TGTGCCAGCAGCGTAGCCGAGACAGGCTCCTACGAGCAGTACTTC
CASSVAETGSYEQYF
>NA|TRBJ2-5|NA|TRBV9
TGTGCCAGCAGCGTACCGACCGATCCCCCAGAGACCCAGTACTTC
CASSVPTDPPETQYF
>NA|TRBJ1-1|NA|TRBV19
TGTGCCAGTATGGGGAACACTGAAGCTTTCTTT
CASMGNTEAFF
>NA|TRBJ1-1|TRBD1|TRBV5-4
TGTGCCAGCAGCTTCGACAGGGGGTACACTGAAGCTTTCTTT
CASSFDRGYTEAFF
>NA|TRBJ2-3|NA|TRBV5-1
TGCGCCAGCAGCTCGGATAGCTCAGCAGATACGCAGTATTTT
CASSSDSSADTQYF
>NA|TRBJ2-1|TRBD2|TRBV2
TGTGCCAGCAGTGAACTTTTAGCGGGAGCCCGGAGCTCCTACAATGAGCAGTTCTTC
CASSELLAGARSSYNEQFF
>NA|TRBJ2-1|NA|TRBV7-9
TGTGCCAGCAGCGCCCGGGACACTCATGAGCAGTTCTTC
CASSARDTHEQFF
>NA|TRBJ2-7|NA|TRBV5-6
TGTGCCAGCAGCTTGAACCCGGTTCCACCAACCTACGAGCAGTACTTC
CASSLNPVPPTYEQYF
>once|TRBJ2-7|TRBD2|TRBV9
TGTGCCAGCAGCGTAGCTAGCGGGAGCCCTAGCGAGCAGTACTTC
CASSVASGSPSEQYF
>NA|TRBJ1-2|NA|TRBV28
TGTGCCAGTACGGCCACCTCAAACTATGGCTACACCTTC
CASTATSNYGYTF
>once|TRBJ2-1|NA|TRBV4-2
TGTGCCAGCAGCCAAGAGATTTACAATGAGCAGTTCTTC
CASSQEIYNEQFF
>NA|TRBJ2-1|TRBD2|TRBV7-9
TGTGCCAGCAGCTATATTCCGGGAGCGGGGGTGAATGAGCAGTTCTTC
CASSYIPGAGVNEQFF
>NA|TRBJ2-5|NA|TRBV4-1
TGCGCCAGCAGCCTTCGTAGGGGGGAGACCCAGTACTTC
CASSLRRGETQYF
>NA|TRBJ1-2|NA|TRBV6-1
TGTGCCAGCAGTGAAGATTTGTCAGGGCGTCGAGGCTACACCTTC
CASSEDLSGRRGYTF
>NA|TRBJ2-1|TRBD2|TRBV7-2
TGTGCCAGCAGCCTGATTACTAGCGGTTACAATGAGCAGTTCTTC
CASSLITSGYNEQFF
>NA|TRBJ2-3|TRBD2|TRBV7-2
TGTGCCAGCAGCCCCTCTAGCGGGAGTGTGGATACGCAGTATTTT
CASSPSSGSVDTQYF
>NA|TRBJ1-1|NA|TRBV7-2
TGTGCCAGCAGCCCACTGACAACTAACACTGAAGCTTTCTTT
CASSPLTTNTEAFF
>NA|TRBJ2-2|NA|TRBV5-4
TGTGCCAGCAGCCCTGCCCTTCGCGGCAATACCGGGGAGCTGTTTTTT
CASSPALRGNTGELFF
>NA|TRBJ2-7|NA|TRBV5-4
TGTGCCAGCAGCCGGATTCTAGGGACGGATGGCCGATCCTACGAGCAGTACTTC
CASSRILGTDGRSYEQYF
>NA|TRBJ2-3|TRBD1|TRBV19
TGTGCCAGTAGTGGGGGGACAGGAGAATCCCCACCGTATTTT
CASSGGTGESPPYF
>NA|TRBJ2-1|TRBD2|TRBV7-9
TGTGCCAGCAGCCCTAGGCAGACTAGCGGGGGGGCCTCCTACAATGAGCAGTTCTTC
CASSPRQTSGGASYNEQFF
>NA|TRBJ1-1|TRBD1|TRBV4-2
TGTGCCAGCAGCCAACCGGGACAGCCGAACACTGAAGCTTTCTTT
CASSQPGQPNTEAFF
>few|TRBJ1-5|NA|TRBV27
TGTGCCAGCAACGTCCGGTATAGCAATCAGCCCCAGCATTTT
CASNVRYSNQPQHF
>NA|TRBJ2-5|NA|TRBV6-1
TGTGCCAGCAGTGAACAACTACAGGAAGAGACCCAGTACTTC
CASSEQLQEETQYF
>NA|TRBJ1-4|TRBD1|TRBV4-1
TGCGCCAGCAGCCCGTCCGGGACAGGGGTTGAAAAACTGTTTTTT
CASSPSGTGVEKLFF
>NA|TRBJ1-1|NA|TRBV5-4
TGTGCCAGCAGCTTGAAGGGCCTTGGAACTGAAGCTTTCTTT
CASSLKGLGTEAFF
>NA|TRBJ2-7|NA|TRBV5-1
TGCGCCAGCAGCCGGTCGCGGGTCGGGCTCATCCCGGAGCAGTACTTC
CASSRSRVGLIPEQYF
>NA|TRBJ1-3|NA|TRBV6-5
TGTGCCAGCACCGGGCAGGGGAACACCATATATTTT
CASTGQGNTIYF
>NA|TRBJ1-2|NA|TRBV7-2
TGTGCCAGCAGCTTAGGGCAGGGCTATGGCTACACCTTC
CASSLGQGYGYTF
>NA|TRBJ2-1|NA|TRBV27
TGTGCCAGCGGTCGGCGAGAGCAGTTCTTC
CASGRREQFF
>NA|TRBJ2-4|TRBD1|TRBV7-8
TGTGCCAGCAGCCCGACAGGGAATAGCTACACAGCCAAAAACATTCAGTACTTC
CASSPTGNSYTAKNIQYF
>NA|TRBJ2-1|NA|TRBV30
TGTGCCTGGAGTGGAGTAGCGAATGAGCAGTTCTTC
CAWSGVANEQFF
>once|TRBJ2-2|NA|TRBV11-2
TGTGCCAGCAGCTTAGGGACCATCCCCGGGGAGCTGTTTTTT
CASSLGTIPGELFF
>NA|TRBJ2-1|NA|TRBV11-3
TGTGCCAGCAGTCGTCGGAGTCAGCCCTACAATGAGCAGTTCTTC
CASSRRSQPYNEQFF
>NA|TRBJ1-1|TRBD1|TRBV18
TGTGCCAGCTTCCCCGGGACAGGGAACACTGAAGCTTTCTTT
CASFPGTGNTEAFF
>NA|TRBJ2-1|TRBD2|TRBV11-1
TGTGCCAGCAGCCATGGACTAGCGGGAGGGCCTTCCTACAATGAGCAGTTCTTC
CASSHGLAGGPSYNEQFF
>NA|TRBJ1-2|NA|TRBV21-1
TGTGCCAGCAGCAAATGGGACAGGGGACCCTATGATGGCTACACCTTC
CASSKWDRGPYDGYTF
>NA|TRBJ2-3|NA|TRBV27
TGTGCCAGCAGTTTATCCCGGGCCGCGACAGATACGCAGTATTTT
CASSLSRAATDTQYF
>NA|TRBJ2-7|TRBD1|TRBV27
TGTGCCAGCAGTCCGGGACAGGGGATAGGTTCCGAGCAGTACTTC
CASSPGQGIGSEQYF
>NA|TRBJ1-6|TRBD1|TRBV28
TGTGCCAGCAAGAACCGGGACAGTGATAATTCACCCCTCCACTTT
CASKNRDSDNSPLHF
>NA|TRBJ1-1|TRBD1|TRBV29-1
TGCAGCGTTTGGGACAGGACGAACACTGAAGCTTTCTTT
CSVWDRTNTEAFF
>NA|TRBJ2-3|TRBD1|TRBV6-4
TGTGCCAGCAGTGAGGACAGGGGGCACACAGATACGCAGTATTTT
CASSEDRGHTDTQYF
>NA|TRBJ2-3|NA|TRBV6-5
TGTGCCAGCAGGAACCCTTCTCGGGATACGCAGTATTTT
CASRNPSRDTQYF
>few|TRBJ2-6|TRBD1|TRBV15
TGTGCCACCAGCAGAGATGTAGTCGGGACAGTTCCCTCTGGGGCCAACGTCCTGACTTTC
CATSRDVVGTVPSGANVLTF
>NA|TRBJ2-5|NA|TRBV11-2
TGTGCCAGCAGCTCGGAGATTCGGGTCGACTTC
CASSSEIRVDF
>NA|TRBJ1-6|NA|TRBV18
TGTGCCAGCTCACCAGGGGGGGGCAGGTCACCCCTCCACTTT
CASSPGGGRSPLHF